Below, 30 T cell receptor beta chains from the same sample are listed, as sequenced in a study of human T cells and chemical hapten exposure. Time point meaning: pre-sensitization, week 0. Regarding treatment: therapeutic diphenylcyclopropenone sensitization with weekly scalp DPC. A single record per CDR3 protein comes from TCRdb applying MiXCR to the RACE reads. The table includes about 39,000 distinct CDR3 sequences, around 11% detected once. This specimen was whole blood, taken in connection with sensitization to the hapten diphenylcyclopropenone (DPC). These receptors were obtained from a young woman with alopecia areata. Some clones in this sample may be carry-over from other donors' samples.

CDR3 loop: CASSADSPEQFF. The DNA of the CDR3 is TGTGCCAGTAGTGCTGACAGCCCAGAGCAGTTCTTC. The chain recombines TRBV19 with TRBJ2-1, with TRBD1 as a possible D gene (5 bases). The germline V and J ends were trimmed by 5 bases and 10 bases, with 12 bases remaining between them. CDR1 is LNHDA, CDR2 SQIVND, per germline (reference sequence). This CDR3 region has 12 residues.

This clonotype appeared many times. The chain carries TRBV7-8 and TRBJ1-1; D perhaps matches TRBD1 (6 bases). CDR3 length equals 15 residues. The germline V and J ends were trimmed by 5 bases and 0 bases, with 13 bases remaining between them. Germline loops: CDR1 SGHVS, CDR2 FQNEAQ. CDR3 amino acids: CASSLRQVLNTEAFF. Written as DNA, the CDR3 is TGTGCCAGCAGCCTGAGACAGGTCCTGAACACTGAAGCTTTCTTT. Combining the CDR3 with reference TRBV7-8 and TRBJ1-1 gives the whole variable domain GAGVSQSPRYKVAKRGQDVALRCDPISGHVSLFWYQQALGQGPEFLTYFQNEAQLDKSGLPSDRFFAERPEGSVSTLKIQRTQQEDSAVYLCASSLRQVLNTEAFFGQGTRLTVV.

This clonotype has a handful of counts. The chain combines TRBV20-1 with TRBJ2-5; D not certain. Germline CDR1 reads DFQATT; CDR2 reads SNEGSKA (reference sequence). V dropped 1 base and J dropped 6 bases, with 12 bases sitting between them. The CDR3 has 13 amino acids. CDR3 in amino acids: CSARGPVRKTQYF. The CDR3 region has the DNA TGCAGTGCTAGAGGCCCCGTGAGGAAGACCCAGTACTTC.

This clonotype was counted at least ten times. The chain carries TRBV2 and TRBJ2-3; TRBD2 aligns across 10 bases. There are 15 residues in the CDR3. Per the germline V gene, CDR1 is SNHLY and CDR2 is FYNNEI. V lost 6 bases, J lost 3 bases, and 6 bases stayed unmatched. This CDR3 reads CASRPSGSRTDTQYF. The CDR3 coding sequence is TGTGCCAGCAGACCTAGCGGGAGCCGGACAGATACGCAGTATTTT.

This clonotype turned up a few times. The chain couples TRBV28 to TRBJ1-5, with D unresolved. The germline V gene has CDR1 MDHEN and CDR2 SYDVKM. The CDR3 runs to 15 residues. Trimming left V 6 bases short and J 1 base short, with 13 bases between. The CDR3 DNA follows: TGTGCCAGCAGCTCAGGAGGGAACAGCAATCAGCCCCAGCATTTT. It codes for CASSSGGNSNQPQHF.

This clonotype was recorded a few times. The chain carries TRBV12-3 or TRBV12-4 and TRBJ2-1; TRBD2 matches at 14 bases. After removal of 4 bases from V and 7 bases from J, the junction contained 6 bases not matched to a gene. This CDR3 region has 16 residues. The CDR3 is CASSSGLAGVYNEQFF. CDR3 in DNA: TGTGCCAGCAGTTCGGGACTAGCGGGAGTTTATAATGAGCAGTTCTTC.

The chain joins TRBV11-1 to TRBJ2-5; D might be TRBD2 (5 bases). Trimming removed 2 bases from V and 5 bases from J, with 12 bases in between. This CDR3 contains 14 residues. CDR1 is SGHAT, CDR2 FQDESV, per germline (reference sequence). In DNA form, the CDR3 reads TGTGCCAGCAGCTTAACGGACTTGGGGGAGACCCAGTACTTC. Protein product: CASSLTDLGETQYF.

This clonotype was counted many times. The chain employs TRBV6-6 and TRBJ2-3; 8 bases agree with TRBD2. V shed 0 bases and J 6 bases; nucleotides not matched to a gene: 14. The CDR3 consists of 18 residues. Germline CDR1 and CDR2: MNHNY and SVGAGI (reference sequence). CDR3 coding DNA: TGTGCCAGCAGTTACTCGAAGGGGCTATCGGGAGGGCCGGATACGCAGTATTTT. Its protein is CASSYSKGLSGGPDTQYF.

This clonotype was detected ten times or more. The chain carries TRBV7-2 and TRBJ2-3; D is uncertain. Deletions cut 0 bases from V and 3 bases from J, with 1 base between. CDR1 is SGHTA, CDR2 FQGNSA, per germline. This CDR3 has 12 residues. CDR3 bases: TGTGCCAGCAGCTTAGCAACAGATACGCAGTATTTT. It codes for CASSLATDTQYF.

Many counts were recorded for this clonotype. The chain is built from TRBV20-1 and TRBJ2-7; possible D gene TRBD1, 6 bases. The V gene lost 0 bases and the J gene lost 0 bases, with 12 bases spanning the gap. Germline values: CDR1 DFQATT, CDR2 SNEGSKA (reference sequence). The CDR3 loop spans 15 amino acids. The CDR3 here is CSARDQRGISYEQYF. CDR3 in DNA: TGCAGTGCTAGAGATCAAAGGGGGATCTCCTACGAGCAGTACTTC.

This clonotype was counted many times. The rearrangement uses TRBV6-2 or TRBV6-3 and TRBJ2-7; 7 positions match TRBD1. The CDR3 sequence is 14 residues long. Germline V gene sequence: CDR1 MNHEY, CDR2 SVGEGT. The ends lost 5 bases at V and 3 bases at J; junction bases unmatched: 7. The CDR3 reads CASSRTGPNYEQYF. CDR3 coding DNA: TGTGCCAGCAGTCGGACAGGCCCGAACTACGAGCAGTACTTC.

This clonotype appeared many times. The gene calls are TRBV28 and TRBJ2-7; D gene unclear. Germline V gives CDR1 MDHEN, CDR2 SYDVKM. The CDR3 spans 13 residues. Trimming took 3 bases from V and 7 from J, leaving 13 bases between them. CDR3 nucleotide sequence: TGTGCCAGCAGTTTCCGTTATGGTGGGGAGCAGTACTTC. Translation gives CASSFRYGGEQYF.

The chain joins TRBV20-1 to TRBJ1-4; no reliable D call. The CDR3 spans 13 residues. Trimming removed 7 bases from V and 8 bases from J, with 17 bases in between. Germline assignment: CDR1 DFQATT and CDR2 SNEGSKA (reference sequence). CDR3 sequence: CSVLGSGDEKLFF. The CDR3 DNA is TGCAGTGTCTTAGGGTCGGGTGACGAAAAACTGTTTTTT.

This clonotype has just a few counts. The chain recombines TRBV18 with TRBJ1-3; the D gene is possibly TRBD1 (5 bases). The CDR3 has 16 residues. V was clipped by 5 bases and J by 1 base, with 15 bases between them. Germline loops: CDR1 KGHSH, CDR2 LQKENI. CDR3 nucleotide sequence: TGTGCCAGCTCAGCGACAGTGATTGGATCTGGAAACACCATATATTTT. It specifies CASSATVIGSGNTIYF.

The chain couples TRBV24-1 to TRBJ2-5, with D perhaps being TRBD1 or TRBD2 (6 bases each). Trimming shortened V by 5 bases and J by 2 bases, and 11 bases separated the two germline ends. This CDR3 has 14 amino acids. CDR1 is KGHDR, CDR2 SFDVKD, per germline. This CDR3 is CATSGGTLQETQYF. Written as DNA, the CDR3 is TGTGCCACCAGTGGCGGGACATTACAAGAGACCCAGTACTTC.

There are many counts of this clonotype. The rearrangement links TRBV2 to TRBJ1-6; D is perhaps TRBD1 (5 bases). This CDR3 has 14 amino acids. The V end lost 6 bases, the J end lost 4 bases, and 10 bases lay between the germline ends. In germline, CDR1 is SNHLY, CDR2 FYNNEI. Here the CDR3 DNA reads TGTGCCAGCAGGAACAGACAGTATAATTCACCCCTCCACTTT. This encodes CASRNRQYNSPLHF.

V and J are TRBV6-2 or TRBV6-3 and TRBJ2-5; D is uncertain. CDR1 and CDR2 from the germline V gene are MNHEY and SVGEGT. CDR3 length equals 15 residues. V was pared by 0 bases and J by 4 bases, with 12 bases between. CDR3 bases: TGTGCCAGCAGTTACTCGAATGTCCCTGCAGAGACCCAGTACTTC. It encodes CASSYSNVPAETQYF.

V and J are TRBV27 and TRBJ2-1, with 13 bases matching TRBD2. Germline CDR1 MNHEY, CDR2 SMNVEV (reference sequence). The V and J ends lost 1 base and 8 bases, in that order; junction bases with no gene match: 8. This CDR3 has 17 residues. The CDR3 loop is CASSLFPGLAGVDEQFF. CDR3 DNA: TGTGCCAGCAGTTTATTCCCCGGACTAGCGGGAGTAGATGAGCAGTTCTTC.

This clonotype was picked up a small number of times. The chain employs TRBV14 and TRBJ1-1, with D possibly matching TRBD1 (5 bases). Germline assignment: CDR1 SGHDN and CDR2 FVKESK. V lost 2 bases and J 5 bases, leaving 12 bases between the germline ends. There are 14 residues in the CDR3. The DNA for the CDR3 is TGTGCCAGCAGCCAACTCCTCCAGGGTACTGAAGCTTTCTTT. It codes for CASSQLLQGTEAFF.

This chain uses TRBV20-1 with TRBJ2-1; weak D call: TRBD2 (6 bases). The CDR3 runs 14 residues. CDR1 and CDR2 from the germline V gene are DFQATT and SNEGSKA (reference sequence). Trimming took off 3 bases at V and 0 bases at J, with 9 bases between the two ends. This CDR3 reads CSARAGSSYNEQFF. The CDR3, as DNA: TGCAGTGCTAGGGCCGGGAGCTCCTACAATGAGCAGTTCTTC.

This clonotype was counted a few times. The chain employs TRBV7-6 and TRBJ1-5; D possibly corresponds to TRBD1 (5 bases). V was trimmed by 2 bases and J by 9 bases, leaving 8 bases between them. In germline, CDR1 is SGHVS, CDR2 FNYEAQ. The CDR3 is 12 residues long. The DNA for the CDR3 is TGTGCCAGCAGCTTAATCCAGGGGCCCCAGCATTTT. This gives the protein CASSLIQGPQHF.

The V and J genes are TRBV3-1 and TRBJ2-5, with 11 bases aligning to TRBD2. CDR1 is LGHDT and CDR2 is YNNKEL in the germline V gene (reference sequence). The CDR3 runs 17 residues. With V trimmed by 0 bases and J by 0 bases, 3 bases remained unmatched. The CDR3 nucleotides read TGTGCCAGCAGCCAAGAATTGGGACTAGCGGACCAAGAGACCCAGTACTTC. Amino acids: CASSQELGLADQETQYF.

This clonotype was counted between two and nine times. The V call is TRBV2, the J call TRBJ1-5; D gene uncertain. The CDR3 totals 14 residues. CDR1 and CDR2 from the germline V gene are SNHLY and FYNNEI. The V and J ends lost 7 bases and 1 base respectively, with 11 bases between them. CDR3: CASTYLGSNQPQHF. The CDR3 coding sequence is TGTGCCAGCACGTATCTCGGGAGCAATCAGCCCCAGCATTTT.

In this sample, this clonotype turned up a few times. The J gene is TRBJ2-4, the V gene TRBV7-2, with 8 nucleotides matching TRBD1. The CDR3 spans 15 residues. Germline V gives CDR1 SGHTA, CDR2 FQGNSA. With 2 bases clipped from V and 4 bases from J, the junction kept 4 bases outside the gene matches. CDR3 nucleotides: TGTGCCAGCAGCTTATATTGGACAGGGAAAAACATTCAGTACTTC. Its protein product is CASSLYWTGKNIQYF. Using reference TRBV7-2 and TRBJ2-4 for the parts outside the CDR3, the full variable domain is GAGVSQSPSNKVTEKGKDVELRCDPISGHTALYWYRQSLGQGLEFLIYFQGNSAPDKSGLPSDRFSAERTGGSVSTLTIQRTQQEDSAVYLCASSLYWTGKNIQYFGAGTRLSVL.

This clonotype occurred a few times. This CDR3 reads CASSLEGVGDEQYF. CDR3 coding DNA: TGTGCCAGCAGCTTAGAGGGTGTCGGCGACGAGCAGTACTTC. The chain couples TRBV7-9 to TRBJ2-7; D gene ambiguous. The CDR3 is made up of 14 amino acids. Per germline, CDR1 SEHNR and CDR2 FQNEAQ (reference sequence). V was clipped by 1 base and J by 5 bases, with 12 bases between them.

This clonotype appeared many times. V is TRBV12-5 and J is TRBJ1-4; D ambiguous. Looked up from germline, CDR1 is LGHNT and CDR2 is FRNRAP. The CDR3 contains 10 residues. CDR3 protein: CAPPWEKLFF. CDR3 DNA sequence: TGTGCCCCACCCTGGGAAAAACTGTTTTTT.

In this sample, this clonotype turned up many times. The chain links TRBV6-2 or TRBV6-3 to TRBJ1-5, with 8 bases matching TRBD1. Germline V gives CDR1 MNHEY, CDR2 SVGEGT. This CDR3 contains 13 residues. The junction had 4 bases not matched to a gene; V was cut back by 6 bases and J by 6 bases. CDR3 DNA: TGTGCCAGCAGGCCGACAGGGGTTCAGCCCCAGCATTTT. This translates into CASRPTGVQPQHF.

This clonotype occurred many times. The chain links TRBV5-1 to TRBJ2-1, with 9 bases matching TRBD2. The J segment lost 4 bases and the V segment lost 4 bases, leaving 3 bases of the junction unmatched. Germline-derived CDR1 and CDR2 are SGHRS and YFSETQ. CDR3 length: 14 amino acids. This CDR3 reads CASSGAGGYNEQFF. The CDR3 region has the DNA TGCGCCAGCAGCGGAGCGGGGGGATACAATGAGCAGTTCTTC.

This clonotype was counted ten times or more. J is TRBJ2-6 and V is TRBV30; D possibly matches TRBD1 or TRBD2 (5 bases each). V was pared by 7 bases and J by 0 bases, with 16 bases between. Germline V gene lookup returns CDR1 GTSNPN and CDR2 SVGIG (reference sequence). The CDR3 covers 16 residues. The CDR3 protein is CALPRGRFSGANVLTF. Here the CDR3 DNA reads TGTGCCTTGCCGAGGGGCCGATTCTCTGGGGCCAACGTCCTGACTTTC. Full variable domain (outside the CDR3, taken from reference TRBV30 and TRBJ2-6): SQTIHQWPATLVQPVGSPLSLECTVEGTSNPNLYWYRQAAGRGLQLLFYSVGIGQISSEVPQNLSASRPQDRQFILSSKKLLLSDSGFYLCALPRGRFSGANVLTFGAGSRLTVL.

This clonotype appeared many times. The chain carries TRBV20-1 and TRBJ2-1, with D tentatively TRBD1 or TRBD2 (5 bases each). V lost 5 bases and J lost 5, with 16 bases in between. CDR1 is DFQATT and CDR2 is SNEGSKA in the germline V gene (reference sequence). The CDR3 covers 14 residues. CDR3 coding DNA: TGCAGTGCTCCGAGGGGCCTTTTAGACAATGAGCAGTTCTTC. Amino acid sequence: CSAPRGLLDNEQFF.